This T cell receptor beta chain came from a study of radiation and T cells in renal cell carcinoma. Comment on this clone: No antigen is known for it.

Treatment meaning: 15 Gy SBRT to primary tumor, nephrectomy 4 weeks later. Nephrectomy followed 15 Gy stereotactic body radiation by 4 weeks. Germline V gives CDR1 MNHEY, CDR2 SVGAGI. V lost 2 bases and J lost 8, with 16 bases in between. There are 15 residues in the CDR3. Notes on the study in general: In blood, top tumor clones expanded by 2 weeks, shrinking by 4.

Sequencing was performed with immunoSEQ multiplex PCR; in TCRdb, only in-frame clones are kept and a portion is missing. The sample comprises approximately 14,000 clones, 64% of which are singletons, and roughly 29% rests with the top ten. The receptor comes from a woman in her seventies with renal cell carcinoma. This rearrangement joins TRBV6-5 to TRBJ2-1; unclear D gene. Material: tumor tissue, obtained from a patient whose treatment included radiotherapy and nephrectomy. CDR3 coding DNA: TGTGCCAGCAGTTACAGGGTACAAGCGAAGGATGAGCAGTTCTTC. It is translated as CASSYRVQAKDEQFF.